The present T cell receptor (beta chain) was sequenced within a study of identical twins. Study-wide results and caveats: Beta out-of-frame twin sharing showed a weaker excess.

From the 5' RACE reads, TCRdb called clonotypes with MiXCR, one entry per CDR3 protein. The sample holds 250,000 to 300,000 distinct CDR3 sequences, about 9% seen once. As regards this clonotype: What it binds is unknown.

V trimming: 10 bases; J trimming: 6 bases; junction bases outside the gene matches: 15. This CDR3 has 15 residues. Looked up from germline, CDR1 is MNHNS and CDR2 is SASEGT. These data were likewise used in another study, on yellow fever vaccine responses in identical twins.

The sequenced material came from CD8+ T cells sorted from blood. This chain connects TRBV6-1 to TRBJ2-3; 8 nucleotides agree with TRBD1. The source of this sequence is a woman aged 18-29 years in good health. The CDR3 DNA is TGTGCCACCCCTAGCAGGGGGCCAAGGGAGGATACGCAGTATTTT. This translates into CATPSRGPREDTQYF.